Listed here are 5 T cell receptor beta chains from one sample, sequenced in a study of cytomegalovirus exposure and HLA in healthy donors. The PCR ran on 60 Vbeta and 13 Jbeta primers. This table comes from immunoSEQ multiplex PCR, and its TCRdb copy is limited to in-frame clones, with some not included. The sample lists roughly 160,000 clones; around three quarters were seen once. The sample taken for sequencing was PBMCs. The receptor set was obtained from a man between 35 and 55 years old in good health and CMV-seronegative.

This clone has a single count. The genes are TRBV5-8 and TRBJ1-1; D gene unclear. V was cut by 0 bases and J by 1 base, with 13 bases left in between. In germline, CDR1 is SGHTS, CDR2 YDEGEE. CDR3 size: 16 residues. For the CDR3, the DNA is TGTGCCAGCAGCTTGGCCCTCAGCCGGAGGAACACTGAAGCTTTCTTT. It encodes CASSLALSRRNTEAFF.

The V gene is TRBV7-9, the J gene TRBJ2-1; TRBD2 agrees at 15 bases. The CDR3 has 16 residues. J gave up 11 bases and V 5 bases, and 10 bases lay outside the gene matches. Germline CDR1 and CDR2: SEHNR and FQNEAQ (reference sequence). CDR3 protein: CASSRGTSGRKRKQFF. CDR3 sequence (DNA): TGTGCCAGCAGCCGAGGGACTAGCGGGAGGAAACGGAAGCAGTTCTTC. Together with reference TRBV7-9 and TRBJ2-1, the CDR3 gives the full variable domain: DTGVSQNPRHKITKRGQNVTFRCDPISEHNRLYWYRQTLGQGPEFLTYFQNEAQLEKSRLLSDRFSAERPKGSFSTLEIQRTEQGDSAMYLCASSRGTSGRKRKQFFGPGTRLTVL.

The chain carries TRBV29-1 and TRBJ2-7; 8 bases are shared with TRBD1. Trimming removed 5 bases from V and 0 bases from J; junction bases left unmatched: 3. This CDR3 has 13 residues. CDR1 SQVTM and CDR2 ANQGSEA come from the germline V gene. The CDR3 spells CSVTGQGSYEQYF. The CDR3 nucleotides are TGCAGCGTTACTGGACAGGGCTCCTACGAGCAGTACTTC.

The rearrangement joins TRBV6-5 to TRBJ2-7; a possible D gene is TRBD2 (7 bases). The CDR3 contains 15 residues. CDR1 and CDR2 from the germline V gene are MNHEY and SVGAGI. With 7 bases removed from V and 4 bases from J, the gap between germline ends came to 20 bases. The CDR3 protein is CASTDRRGGRYEQYF. DNA for the CDR3: TGTGCCAGCACCGACAGGAGGGGGGGGAGGTACGAGCAGTACTTC.

The CDR3 coding sequence is TGTGCCAGCAGTTTGAGTAGCGGGAGGGCCTCCTACAATGAGCAGTTCTTC. Amino acid sequence: CASSLSSGRASYNEQFF. The V and J genes are TRBV27 and TRBJ2-1; 11 bases fit TRBD2. The V gene end was trimmed by 3 bases and the J gene end by 0 bases; junction bases not matched to a gene: 4. The CDR3 runs 17 residues. In germline, CDR1 is MNHEY, CDR2 SMNVEV (reference sequence).